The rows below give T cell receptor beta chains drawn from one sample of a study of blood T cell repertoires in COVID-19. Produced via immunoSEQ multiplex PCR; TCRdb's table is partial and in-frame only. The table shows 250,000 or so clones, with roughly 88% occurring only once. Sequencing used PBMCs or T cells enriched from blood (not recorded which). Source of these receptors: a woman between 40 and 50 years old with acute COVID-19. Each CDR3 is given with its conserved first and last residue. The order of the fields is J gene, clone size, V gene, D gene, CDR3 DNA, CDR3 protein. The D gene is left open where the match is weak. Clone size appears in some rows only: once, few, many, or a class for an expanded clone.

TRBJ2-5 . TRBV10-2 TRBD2 TGCGCCAGCAGCCAACTGATAGCGGGAGTCTTCGGGAAGACCCAGTACTTC CASSQLIAGVFGKTQYF
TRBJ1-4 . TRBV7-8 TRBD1 TGTGCCAGCAGCCAGTACACAGGGGCCGATAATGAAAAACTGTTTTTT CASSQYTGADNEKLFF
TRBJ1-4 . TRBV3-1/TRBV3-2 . TGTGCCAGCAGTGCCCGGGGGGTGGGTGAAAAACTGTTTTTT CASSARGVGEKLFF
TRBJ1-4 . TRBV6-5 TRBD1 TGTGCCAGCAGTTACTCGAATCAGGGGGCCAGAGAAAAACTGTTTTTT CASSYSNQGAREKLFF
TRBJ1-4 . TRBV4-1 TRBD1 TGCGCCAGCAGCCAAGGGCCAGGGGGCGATTTTAATGAAAAACTGTTTTTT CASSQGPGGDFNEKLFF
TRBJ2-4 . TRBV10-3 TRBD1 TGTGCCATCAGTGAGTCTCTCGGACAGGGGATGAACATTCAGTACTTC CAISESLGQGMNIQYF
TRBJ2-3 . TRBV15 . TGTGCCACCAGCAGAGATAGGCAGGGGACCACAGATACGCAGTATTTT CATSRDRQGTTDTQYF
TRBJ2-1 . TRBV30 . TGTGCCTGGGCCTCCCTCCTAAATGAGCAGTTCTTC CAWASLLNEQFF
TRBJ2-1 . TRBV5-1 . TGCGCCAGCAGCTTTCAGTATGAGCAGTTCTTC CASSFQYEQFF
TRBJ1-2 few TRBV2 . TGTGCCAGCAGTGAATGGTCCCCTCGGGAAGGCTACACCTTC CASSEWSPREGYTF
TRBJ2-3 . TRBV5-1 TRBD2 TGCGCCAGCAGCTTGTATCAGCGGGAGGGTATCCCAGATACGCAGTATTTT CASSLYQREGIPDTQYF
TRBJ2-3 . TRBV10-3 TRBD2 TGTGCCATCAGTGGACAGCGGGGGCTCACAGATACGCAGTATTTT CAISGQRGLTDTQYF
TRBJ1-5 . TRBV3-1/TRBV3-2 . TGTGCCAGCAGCCTTACGTGGGGAGGTCAGCCCCAGCATTTT CASSLTWGGQPQHF
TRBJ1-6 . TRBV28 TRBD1 TGTGCCAGCAGTTCAGGGGGCGCAATCTATAATTCACCCCTCCACTTT CASSSGGAIYNSPLHF